The next 14 T cell receptor beta chains were all read from a single sample in a study of blood T cell repertoires in COVID-19. Produced via immunoSEQ multiplex PCR; TCRdb's table is partial and in-frame only. This sample has more than 50,000 clones, with around 76% found just once. Sequences were obtained from peripheral blood. These receptors were obtained from an elderly woman with acute or convalescent COVID-19.

This clone was detected a few times. The J gene is TRBJ1-1, the V gene TRBV23-1; no reliable D call. TRBV23-1 belongs to the ORF category, with a function that is uncertain. Deletions cut 2 bases from V and 4 bases from J, with 14 bases between. This CDR3 contains 15 residues. The CDR3 DNA sequence: TGCGCCAGCAGTCAAGTTCCTGAAGCCGCCACTGAAGCTTTCTTT. Its translation: CASSQVPEAATEAFF.

This clone came up once. The genes are TRBV6-2 or TRBV6-3 and TRBJ1-5; D unclear. The CDR3 sequence is 16 residues long. Germline lookup yields CDR1 MNHEY and CDR2 SVGEGT. Trimming stripped 6 bases from V and 1 base from J, with 16 bases between. CDR3 loop: CASSPTGGRSNQPQHF. The CDR3 DNA follows: TGTGCCAGCAGCCCCACGGGAGGGAGGAGCAATCAGCCCCAGCATTTT.

The chain uses TRBV24-1 and TRBJ2-5, with TRBD2 matching 7 bases. The CDR3 sequence is 15 residues long. After removal of 3 bases from V and 4 bases from J, the junction contained 7 bases not matched to a gene. CDR1 is KGHDR, CDR2 SFDVKD, per germline. CDR3 sequence: CATSDPGGGGETQYF. CDR3 sequence (DNA): TGTGCCACCAGTGATCCGGGGGGAGGTGGAGAGACCCAGTACTTC.

The chain links TRBV4-1 to TRBJ1-4, with no clear D. Trimming took 1 base from V and 8 from J, leaving 14 bases between them. In germline, CDR1 is MGHRA, CDR2 YSYEKL. The CDR3 is 15 residues long. The CDR3 is CASSQVGASREKLFF. The CDR3 DNA sequence: TGCGCCAGCAGCCAAGTGGGAGCCAGCCGGGAAAAACTGTTTTTT.

The rearrangement joins TRBV6-6 to TRBJ1-2; no reliable D call. CDR3 size: 14 residues. Trimming removed 8 bases from V and 4 bases from J, with 17 bases in between. In germline, CDR1 is MNHNY, CDR2 SVGAGI (reference sequence). CDR3 in DNA: TGTGCCAGCGGTTGGGCCCCGGATCGCTATGGCTACACCTTC. It specifies CASGWAPDRYGYTF.

The chain joins TRBV12-3 or TRBV12-4 to TRBJ2-1, with D hard to call. Trimming stripped 0 bases from V and 8 bases from J, with 8 bases between. The CDR3 covers 13 residues. As DNA, the CDR3 is TGTGCCAGCAGTTTAGCCACTATGGATGAGCAGTTCTTC. Translated, it gives CASSLATMDEQFF.

Details on this clone: The sample contains more than one DNA sequence encoding this CDR3. The V gene is TRBV7-9, the J gene TRBJ2-1; 8 bases align to TRBD2. The V gene end was trimmed by 3 bases and the J gene end by 5 bases; junction bases not matched to a gene: 3. Germline V gives CDR1 SEHNR, CDR2 FQNEAQ (reference sequence). The CDR3 sequence is 14 residues long. The DNA for the CDR3 is TGTGCCAGCAGCTTGGGACTAGTAAACAATGAGCAGTTCTTC. Translation: CASSLGLVNNEQFF.

This chain uses TRBV10-3 with TRBJ2-1, with TRBD2 as a possible D gene (6 bases). This CDR3 comprises 15 residues. With 0 bases removed from V and 3 bases from J, the gap between germline ends came to 9 bases. Per the germline V gene, CDR1 is ENHRY and CDR2 is SYGVKD. CDR3 DNA sequence: TGTGCCATCAGTGAGTCTGCGGGAAACTACAATGAGCAGTTCTTC. Translating it yields CAISESAGNYNEQFF.

The V call is TRBV7-8, the J call TRBJ2-5, with 7 nucleotides matching TRBD2. This CDR3 contains 13 residues. V shed 4 bases, J shed 4 bases, and the junction held 3 bases outside the gene matches. CDR1 and CDR2 (germline): SGHVS, FQNEAQ. The chain's CDR3 is CASSSSGGETQYF. CDR3 coding DNA: TGTGCCAGCAGCTCCTCGGGGGGAGAGACCCAGTACTTC.

The chain joins TRBV20-1 to TRBJ1-2; the match to TRBD1 covers 8 bases. Per the germline V gene, CDR1 is DFQATT and CDR2 is SNEGSKA (reference sequence). V lost 3 bases, J lost 8 bases, and 17 bases stayed unmatched. The CDR3 contains 16 residues. The CDR3 coding sequence is TGCAGTGCTAGTCAACGGGGGGCCAGGGGGCATCAGGGCTACACCTTC. Encoded protein: CSASQRGARGHQGYTF.

This clone was seen once. The chain employs TRBV4-1 and TRBJ1-1; 12 bases align to TRBD1. Germline-derived CDR1 and CDR2 are MGHRA and YSYEKL. The CDR3 covers 16 residues. Unmatched junction bases numbered 8, after V lost 3 bases and J lost 6 bases. The CDR3 DNA is TGCGCCAGCAGCCAGGGGACAGGGGGCGTTTTGGCTGAAGCTTTCTTT. It yields the protein CASSQGTGGVLAEAFF.

This chain connects TRBV4-2 to TRBJ2-7; TRBD1 is a possible D gene (7 bases). The CDR3 is 15 residues long. With 3 bases removed from V and 0 bases from J, the gap between germline ends came to 12 bases. Germline V gene lookup returns CDR1 LGHNA and CDR2 YNFKEQ. CDR3 residues: CASSHNRGGSYEQYF. The DNA of the CDR3 is TGTGCCAGCAGCCACAACAGGGGAGGCTCCTACGAGCAGTACTTC.

This clone was detected only once. V gene TRBV23-1 combines with J gene TRBJ2-5, with D possibly being TRBD1 (6 bases). TRBV23-1 qualifies as an ORF whose function is uncertain. V was clipped by 8 bases and J by 3 bases, with 28 bases between them. The length of the CDR3 is 18 residues. The CDR3 spells CASLRGQGTHQLEETQYF. CDR3 DNA sequence: TGCGCCAGCCTCCGGGGCCAGGGGACCCACCAACTCGAAGAGACCCAGTACTTC.

The J gene is TRBJ2-1, the V gene TRBV3-1 (or the pseudogene TRBV3-2); 10 nucleotides match TRBD2. The length of the CDR3 is 12 residues. The germline gives CDR1 LGHDT, CDR2 YNNKEL (reference sequence). V dropped 6 bases and J dropped 15; count of bases not matched to a gene: 8. CDR3 nucleotide sequence: TGTGCCAGCAGGCCAGCGGGAGGGCCCGCGTTCTTC. Translated, it gives CASRPAGGPAFF.